This record looks at one T cell receptor (beta chain) sequence and its context. CDR3 length: 14 residues. Germline assignment: CDR1 SGHTA and CDR2 FQGTGA. Trimming shortened V by 4 bases and J by 5 bases, and 12 bases separated the two germline ends. Data came from immunoSEQ multiplex PCR; TCRdb stores just in-frame clones and leaves some out. The profile shows about 110,000 clones, 75% to 90% of them singletons. The entry originates in a study of control samples from healthy donors and cancer patients. The TCR sequence derives from a woman in her forties or fifties in good health. This sequence joins TRBV7-3 and TRBJ2-1; D is unresolved. What was sequenced was blood. CDR3 amino acids: CASSSVDFDNEQFF. The CDR3 DNA is TGTGCCAGCAGCTCCGTCGACTTTGACAATGAGCAGTTCTTC. Supplemented by reference TRBV7-3 and TRBJ2-1, the full variable domain reads GAGVSQTPSNKVTEKGKYVELRCDPISGHTALYWYRQSLGQGPEFLIYFQGTGAADDSGLPNDRFFAVRPEGSVSTLKIQRTERGDSAVYLCASSSVDFDNEQFFGPGTRLTVL.